This TCR beta chain was found in a study of blood T cell repertoires in COVID-19. At the level of the study: Whether acute or convalescent, the COVID-19 samples came from the United States, Italy and Spain.

The CDR3 loop spans 16 amino acids. The germline gives CDR1 LGHDT, CDR2 YNNKEL (reference sequence). V trimming: 3 bases; J trimming: 0 bases; junction bases outside the gene matches: 5. As processed by the authors: Estimation of nucleated cell counts relied on the amplification of reference gene primers. Profiling relied on immunoSEQ multiplex PCR, and the TCRdb table lists in-frame clones only, not all of them. V, J and clone size reflect that table, while D and trimming were determined from the DNA. Of fewer than 600,000 clones in the sample, roughly 90% are singletons; the top ten hold 1.8%. This TCR derives from a woman in her forties who had recovered from COVID-19. The chain carries TRBV3-1 (or the pseudogene TRBV3-2) and TRBJ2-1; 7 positions match TRBD2. Sequences were obtained from PBMCs or T cells enriched from blood (not recorded which). DNA of the CDR3: TGTGCCAGCAGCCATTCTAGCGGCCACTCCTACAATGAGCAGTTCTTC. Protein product: CASSHSSGHSYNEQFF.